These 20 T cell receptor beta chains came from one sample sequenced in a study of blood T cell repertoires in COVID-19. Measured with immunoSEQ multiplex PCR; TCRdb has only the in-frame clones, and not every one. Here the sample spans about 70,000 clones, approximately 90% being singletons. Sequencing was carried out using peripheral blood. These receptor sequences come from a human donor in a cohort sampled during active COVID-19.

This chain links TRBV7-9 with TRBJ1-2, with D hard to call. CDR1 and CDR2 (germline): SEHNR, FQNEAQ (reference sequence). Trimming cost V 11 bases and J 2 bases, with 24 bases left between them. The CDR3 consists of 16 residues. CDR3 bases: TGTGCCGGACTCCGAATCGGGCGGGCCATGAACTATGGCTACACCTTC. Protein product: CAGLRIGRAMNYGYTF.

V is TRBV29-1 and J is TRBJ2-1; TRBD2 aligns across 9 bases. The V and J ends lost 7 bases and 4 bases, in that order; junction bases with no gene match: 8. CDR3 length equals 14 residues. Germline assignment: CDR1 SQVTM and CDR2 ANQGSEA. This chain's CDR3 is CSAYPGLAYNEQFF. The CDR3, as DNA: TGCAGCGCCTATCCGGGACTAGCTTACAATGAGCAGTTCTTC.

This clone was seen more than once but under ten times. This chain connects TRBV7-2 to TRBJ2-4, with D uncertain. The CDR3 extends over 15 amino acids. Germline V gene sequence: CDR1 SGHTA, CDR2 FQGNSA. V lost 5 bases, J lost 0 bases, and 11 bases lay in between. The CDR3 loop reads CASSPHSLAKNIQYF. DNA for the CDR3: TGTGCCAGCAGCCCACACAGTTTAGCCAAAAACATTCAGTACTTC. Based on the CDR3 plus reference TRBV7-2 and TRBJ2-4, the full variable domain is GAGVSQSPSNKVTEKGKDVELRCDPISGHTALYWYRQSLGQGLEFLIYFQGNSAPDKSGLPSDRFSAERTGGSVSTLTIQRTQQEDSAVYLCASSPHSLAKNIQYFGAGTRLSVL.

The V call is TRBV19, the J call TRBJ2-7; 10 nucleotides match TRBD2. The length of the CDR3 is 15 residues. Germline lookup yields CDR1 LNHDA and CDR2 SQIVND (reference sequence). J lost 5 bases, V lost 0 bases, and 4 bases had no gene match. CDR3 amino acids: CASSIELAGSHEQYF. For the CDR3, the DNA is TGTGCCAGTAGTATAGAACTAGCGGGATCTCACGAGCAGTACTTC.

The rearrangement uses TRBV6-6 and TRBJ1-5; tentative D call: TRBD1 (6 bases). Trimming removed 1 base from V and 3 bases from J, with 10 bases in between. There are 15 residues in the CDR3. Germline CDR1 and CDR2: MNHNY and SVGAGI (reference sequence). CDR3 sequence (DNA): TGTGCCAGCAGTTACTGGACAGATTACAATCAGCCCCAGCATTTT. Translation: CASSYWTDYNQPQHF.

The chain carries TRBV18 and TRBJ1-5; 8 bases fit TRBD1. The CDR3 has 14 amino acids. The V gene end was trimmed by 6 bases and the J gene end by 2 bases; junction bases not matched to a gene: 3. Per germline, CDR1 KGHSH and CDR2 LQKENI. The CDR3 region is CASSPGQGNQPQHF. The CDR3 DNA is TGTGCCAGCTCGCCGGGACAGGGCAATCAGCCCCAGCATTTT. Complete variable domain (other parts from reference TRBV18 and TRBJ1-5): NAGVMQNPRHLVRRRGQEARLRCSPMKGHSHVYWYRQLPEEGLKFMVYLQKENIIDESGMPKERFSAEFPKEGPSILRIQQVVRGDSAAYFCASSPGQGNQPQHFGDGTRLSIL.

This rearrangement joins TRBV19 to TRBJ2-1, with 10 bases identical to TRBD2. The V gene end was trimmed by 4 bases and the J gene end by 5 bases; junction bases not matched to a gene: 2. This CDR3 is built from 14 residues. Germline lookup yields CDR1 LNHDA and CDR2 SQIVND (reference sequence). The CDR3 sequence is CASSTLAGNNEQFF. The CDR3, as DNA: TGTGCCAGTAGTACACTAGCGGGAAACAATGAGCAGTTCTTC.

The chain is built from TRBV24-1 and TRBJ2-7; D might be TRBD2 (6 bases). Looked up from germline, CDR1 is KGHDR and CDR2 is SFDVKD. The CDR3 is made up of 9 amino acids. The V gene lost 9 bases and the J gene lost 9 bases, with 8 bases spanning the gap. In nucleotides, the CDR3 is TGTGCCACCCGGGGGTCGCAGTACGTC. As protein: CATRGSQYV.

In this sample, this clone turned up once. This sequence joins TRBV29-1 and TRBJ2-3; TRBD2 aligns across 13 bases. The V gene's germline CDR1 is SQVTM and CDR2 ANQGSEA. This CDR3 contains 15 residues. The V and J ends lost 6 bases and 3 bases, in that order; junction bases with no gene match: 6. CDR3 sequence: CSVVTSGGSTDTQYF. As DNA, the CDR3 is TGCAGCGTCGTGACTAGCGGGGGGAGTACAGATACGCAGTATTTT.

The rearrangement joins TRBV18 to TRBJ2-1; a weak D match, TRBD2 (5 bases). Trimming cost V 5 bases and J 6 bases, with 32 bases left between them. Germline CDR1 reads KGHSH; CDR2 reads LQKENI. CDR3 length: 20 amino acids. This chain's CDR3 is CASSYNIPDRESPVGNEQFF. The DNA of the CDR3 is TGTGCCAGCTCATACAATATTCCGGATCGGGAATCCCCCGTGGGCAATGAGCAGTTCTTC.

The chain combines TRBV29-1 with TRBJ2-1; no clear D gene. Trimming shortened V by 4 bases and J by 0 bases, and 13 bases separated the two germline ends. The CDR3 extends over 15 amino acids. In germline, CDR1 is SQVTM, CDR2 ANQGSEA. The CDR3 coding sequence is TGCAGCGTTGTTAGTAAGGCAGGCTCCTACAATGAGCAGTTCTTC. Its translation is CSVVSKAGSYNEQFF.

This clone was observed once. This chain connects TRBV6-1 to TRBJ2-1; the match to TRBD2 covers 10 bases. CDR1 and CDR2 from the germline V gene are MNHNS and SASEGT. The V segment lost 3 bases and the J segment 6 bases; nucleotides outside the gene matches: 14. The CDR3 consists of 18 residues. CDR3 in amino acids: CASSDRWSGRALGNEQFF. In DNA form, the CDR3 reads TGTGCCAGCAGTGATAGGTGGAGCGGGAGGGCCCTCGGCAATGAGCAGTTCTTC.

The chain has TRBV2 and TRBJ2-6; D is undetermined. This CDR3 contains 16 residues. Germline V gene sequence: CDR1 SNHLY, CDR2 FYNNEI. V lost 0 bases and J lost 0, with 6 bases in between. The CDR3: CASSEAFSSGANVLTF. Here the CDR3 DNA reads TGTGCCAGCAGTGAAGCTTTCAGCTCTGGGGCCAACGTCCTGACTTTC.

The gene calls are TRBV27 and TRBJ2-3; 8 bases agree with TRBD2. In germline, CDR1 is MNHEY, CDR2 SMNVEV (reference sequence). V shed 3 bases and J 5 bases; nucleotides not matched to a gene: 1. The CDR3 is 13 amino acids. CDR3 sequence: CASSLAGGDTQYF. The CDR3 bases are TGTGCCAGCAGTTTGGCGGGGGGAGATACGCAGTATTTT.

J is TRBJ1-6 and V is TRBV11-3; D is unclear. Looked up from germline, CDR1 is SGHNT and CDR2 is YENEEA. V lost 1 base and J lost 4, with 11 bases in between. CDR3 length: 16 residues. CDR3 bases: TGTGCCAGCAGCTTAGCGGGAGGGAAATATAATTCACCCCTCCACTTT. Amino acid sequence: CASSLAGGKYNSPLHF.

This chain connects TRBV4-1 to TRBJ2-1; TRBD2 is a possible D gene (5 bases). The CDR3 is made up of 15 amino acids. V was pared by 6 bases and J by 6 bases, with 18 bases between. In germline, CDR1 is MGHRA, CDR2 YSYEKL. CDR3 DNA sequence: TGCGCCAGCAGTTCTAGGGTAGCGCCGGGCAATGAGCAGTTCTTC. This translates into CASSSRVAPGNEQFF.

This chain links TRBV18 with TRBJ2-3, with D maybe TRBD1 (7 bases). Trimming stripped 6 bases from V and 2 bases from J, with 15 bases between. The CDR3 covers 15 residues. Looked up from germline, CDR1 is KGHSH and CDR2 is LQKENI. The CDR3 sequence is CASSAGQPFTDTQYF. CDR3 sequence (DNA): TGTGCCAGCTCTGCGGGACAGCCCTTCACAGATACGCAGTATTTT.

The chain carries TRBV24-1 and TRBJ2-3; D is possibly TRBD2 (7 bases). Germline values: CDR1 KGHDR, CDR2 SFDVKD. The V end lost 9 bases, the J end lost 3 bases, and 18 bases lay between the germline ends. The CDR3 covers 15 residues. The CDR3: CATSRAGAPTDTQYF. CDR3 bases: TGTGCCACCTCCCGGGCGGGGGCGCCGACAGATACGCAGTATTTT.

The rearrangement uses TRBV5-1 and TRBJ2-1, with D perhaps matching TRBD2 (5 bases). V lost 0 bases, J lost 7 bases, and 14 bases lay in between. The CDR3 extends over 15 amino acids. In germline, CDR1 is SGHRS, CDR2 YFSETQ. The DNA for the CDR3 is TGCGCCAGCAGCTTGGTAGCGAGCCTTTTTAATGAGCAGTTCTTC. Residues: CASSLVASLFNEQFF.

The chain has TRBV11-2 and TRBJ2-7; 8 nucleotides agree with TRBD2. V gave up 6 bases and J gave up 2 bases; unmatched junction bases: 6. Germline CDR1 reads SGHAT; CDR2 reads FQNNGV. This CDR3 contains 14 residues. DNA of the CDR3: TGTGCCAGCAGAACTTCGGGGGGGACCTACGAGCAGTACGTC. It yields the protein CASRTSGGTYEQYV.